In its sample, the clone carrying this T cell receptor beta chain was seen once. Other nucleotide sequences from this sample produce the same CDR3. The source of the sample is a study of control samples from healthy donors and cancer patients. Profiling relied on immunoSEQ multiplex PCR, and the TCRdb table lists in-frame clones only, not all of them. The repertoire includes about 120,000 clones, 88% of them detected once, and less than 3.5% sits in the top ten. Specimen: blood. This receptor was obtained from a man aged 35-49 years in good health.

In DNA, the CDR3 is TGTGCCAGCAGCCGACAGGGGGCCGGTGAAAAACTGTTTTTT. Protein sequence: CASSRQGAGEKLFF. V usage is TRBV7-9 and J usage is TRBJ1-4; 10 bases agree with TRBD1. With V trimmed by 5 bases and J by 7 bases, 4 bases remained unmatched. Germline V gives CDR1 SEHNR, CDR2 FQNEAQ (reference sequence). The CDR3 has 14 amino acids.